This TCR beta chain came from a study of blood T cell repertoires in COVID-19. Study-wide background: Samples of COVID-19 (acute and convalescent) were obtained from the United States, Italy and Spain.

Libraries were prepared by immunoSEQ multiplex PCR; TCRdb keeps only in-frame clonotypes and omits some of them. There are about 360,000 clones in the sample; around 87% occur only once, and roughly 3.1% lies in the top ten. The V end lost 6 bases, the J end lost 5 bases, and 19 bases lay between the germline ends. Germline-derived CDR1 and CDR2 are MNHEY and SMNVEV (reference sequence). The CDR3 has 15 residues. The chain is built from TRBV27 and TRBJ1-1; the D is unclear. The sequencing sample was made of peripheral blood. The source is a human donor in a cohort sampled during active COVID-19. CDR3: CASRASVRGDTEAFF. The CDR3 nucleotides read TGTGCCAGCAGAGCCTCGGTACGGGGAGATACTGAAGCTTTCTTT.